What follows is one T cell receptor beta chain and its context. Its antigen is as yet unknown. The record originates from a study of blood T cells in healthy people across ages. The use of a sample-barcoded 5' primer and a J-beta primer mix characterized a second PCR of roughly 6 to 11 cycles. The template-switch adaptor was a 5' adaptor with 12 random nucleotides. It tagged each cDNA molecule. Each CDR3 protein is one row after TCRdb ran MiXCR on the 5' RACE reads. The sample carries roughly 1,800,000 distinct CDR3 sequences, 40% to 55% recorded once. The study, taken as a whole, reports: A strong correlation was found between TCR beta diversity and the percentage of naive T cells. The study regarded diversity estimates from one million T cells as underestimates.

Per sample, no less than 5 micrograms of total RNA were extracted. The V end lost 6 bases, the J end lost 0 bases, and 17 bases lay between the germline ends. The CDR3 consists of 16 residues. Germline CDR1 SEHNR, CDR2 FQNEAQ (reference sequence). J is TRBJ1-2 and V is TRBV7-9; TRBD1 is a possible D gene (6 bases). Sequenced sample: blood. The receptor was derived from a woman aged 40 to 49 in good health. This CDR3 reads CASSPPVGQTNYGYTF. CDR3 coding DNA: TGTGCCAGCAGTCCTCCCGTAGGACAGACTAACTATGGCTACACCTTC.